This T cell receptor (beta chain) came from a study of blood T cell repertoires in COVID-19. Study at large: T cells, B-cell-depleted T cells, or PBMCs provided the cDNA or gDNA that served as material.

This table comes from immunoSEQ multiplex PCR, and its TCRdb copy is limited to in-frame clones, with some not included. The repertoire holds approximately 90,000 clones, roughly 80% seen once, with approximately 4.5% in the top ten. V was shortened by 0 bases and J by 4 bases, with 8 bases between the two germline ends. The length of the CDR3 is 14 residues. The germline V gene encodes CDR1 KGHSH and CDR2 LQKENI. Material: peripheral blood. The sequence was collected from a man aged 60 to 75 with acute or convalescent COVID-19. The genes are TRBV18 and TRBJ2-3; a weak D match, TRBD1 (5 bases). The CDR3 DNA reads TGTGCCAGCTCACCACCGACAGAGCCAGATACGCAGTATTTT. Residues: CASSPPTEPDTQYF.